The 29 T cell receptor beta chains below come from one sample, sequenced in a study of blood T cell repertoires in COVID-19. TCRdb's copy holds only in-frame clones and misses some; the assay was immunoSEQ multiplex PCR. This table has approximately 250,000 clones, approximately 82% appearing once. Sequencing was carried out using peripheral blood. The source is a man between 60 and 75 years old who had recovered from COVID-19.

The rearrangement joins TRBV6-5 to TRBJ1-6; TRBD1 matches 7 bases. J gave up 9 bases and V 2 bases, and 10 bases lay outside the gene matches. Germline CDR1 MNHEY, CDR2 SVGAGI. The CDR3 consists of 16 residues. The chain's CDR3 is CASSYLDRAGSSPLHF. CDR3 bases: TGTGCCAGCAGTTACCTCGACAGGGCTGGGAGTTCACCCCTCCACTTT.

This chain links TRBV6-2 or TRBV6-3 with TRBJ2-7; unclear D gene. There are 14 residues in the CDR3. V was shortened by 2 bases and J by 0 bases, with 8 bases between the two germline ends. Germline loops: CDR1 MNHEY, CDR2 SVGEGT. The CDR3 DNA is TGTGCCAGCAGTTACGGTCTCAGCTCCTACGAGCAGTACTTC. It yields the protein CASSYGLSSYEQYF.

V is TRBV7-8 and J is TRBJ2-5, with D uncertain. The length of the CDR3 is 13 residues. Germline V gives CDR1 SGHVS, CDR2 FQNEAQ. The ends were cut back, 0 bases at V and 5 bases at J, with 7 bases in the middle. CDR3 loop: CASSLAFLETQYF. CDR3 DNA: TGTGCCAGCAGCTTAGCGTTTCTGGAGACCCAGTACTTC.

The V call is TRBV6-5, the J call TRBJ2-2, with D hard to call. The V end was cut by 7 bases, the J end by 5 bases, with 11 bases between. The CDR3 is made up of 13 amino acids. Germline V lookup: CDR1 MNHEY, CDR2 SVGAGI. The CDR3 spells CASTGRWTGELFF. CDR3 DNA sequence: TGTGCCAGCACTGGCAGGTGGACCGGGGAGCTGTTTTTT.

This chain connects TRBV11-2 to TRBJ2-2, with D possibly being TRBD2 (6 bases). The ends were cut back, 4 bases at V and 7 bases at J, with 16 bases in the middle. The germline V gene encodes CDR1 SGHAT and CDR2 FQNNGV. The CDR3 spans 15 residues. The CDR3 DNA reads as TGTGCCAGCAGCTCCCGACTAGTAAACCACGGGGAGCTGTTTTTT. Translation: CASSSRLVNHGELFF.

The gene calls are TRBV6-5 and TRBJ2-2; 7 nucleotides agree with TRBD2. CDR3 size: 15 residues. The germline V gene has CDR1 MNHEY and CDR2 SVGAGI. Germline trimming cut 6 bases from V and 0 bases from J; bases unmatched to any gene: 4. In DNA, the CDR3 is TGTGCCAGCAGCCGACTAGCTTCGAACACCGGGGAGCTGTTTTTT. Translated: CASSRLASNTGELFF.

This clone was picked up a small number of times. The V call is TRBV5-1, the J call TRBJ2-7; D unclear. CDR3 length equals 14 residues. V lost 1 base and J 2 bases, leaving 10 bases between the germline ends. CDR1 and CDR2 from the germline V gene are SGHRS and YFSETQ. The DNA for the CDR3 is TGCGCCAGCAGCTTGCTGGCAGGTGCCTACGAGCAGTACTTC. This translates into CASSLLAGAYEQYF.

This clone was picked up a small number of times. This chain uses TRBV18 with TRBJ2-7; possible D gene TRBD1, 5 bases. CDR3 length equals 13 residues. Germline V CDR1 and CDR2: KGHSH, LQKENI. With 5 bases removed from V and 2 bases from J, the gap between germline ends came to 10 bases. The CDR3 loop is CASSSDSTYEQYF. CDR3 in DNA: TGTGCCAGCTCATCCGACAGTACCTACGAGCAGTACTTC.

V and J are TRBV4-1 and TRBJ2-1; 9 nucleotides match TRBD2. The CDR3 has 16 residues. Germline values: CDR1 MGHRA, CDR2 YSYEKL. V was pared by 0 bases and J by 3 bases, with 3 bases of the junction left unmatched. CDR3 amino acids: CASSQDASGNYNEQFF. The CDR3 DNA is TGCGCCAGCAGCCAAGACGCTAGCGGGAACTACAATGAGCAGTTCTTC.

The chain combines TRBV10-2 with TRBJ2-7, with TRBD2 as a possible D gene (5 bases). Deletions cut 6 bases from V and 3 bases from J, with 9 bases between. The length of the CDR3 is 12 residues. Germline values: CDR1 WSHSY, CDR2 SAAADI. CDR3 sequence reads: CASSHEGYEQYF. In nucleotides, the CDR3 is TGCGCCAGCAGCCACGAGGGCTACGAGCAGTACTTC.

This sequence joins TRBV7-3 and TRBJ1-1, with D maybe TRBD1 (6 bases). The V end lost 2 bases, the J end lost 8 bases, and 12 bases lay between the germline ends. Germline V gene sequence: CDR1 SGHTA, CDR2 FQGTGA. This CDR3 spans 13 amino acids. CDR3 sequence: CASSLYLQGEAFF. DNA of the CDR3: TGTGCCAGCAGCTTATATTTACAGGGCGAAGCTTTCTTT.

Turning to this clone: At the DNA level, this CDR3 is encoded by other sequences in the same sample as well. The rearrangement links TRBV20-1 to TRBJ2-1; D gene uncertain. The CDR3 consists of 11 residues. Germline CDR1 reads DFQATT; CDR2 reads SNEGSKA (reference sequence). V was pared by 5 bases and J by 5 bases, with 7 bases between. The CDR3 region is CSARRDNEQFF. The CDR3 DNA reads TGCAGTGCTCGCCGGGACAATGAGCAGTTCTTC.

This chain joins TRBV5-3 and TRBJ2-7; 10 nucleotides match TRBD2. TRBV5-3 is treated as an ORF (open reading frame) with a function not yet certain. CDR3 length: 15 residues. V lost 2 bases and J lost 2; bases outside the gene matches: 4. CDR3 protein: CARSFQREGPYEQYF. Here the CDR3 DNA reads TGTGCCAGAAGCTTTCAGCGGGAGGGCCCCTACGAGCAGTACTTC.

The gene calls are TRBV6-5 and TRBJ2-3; 8 positions match TRBD2. This CDR3 has 14 amino acids. V was pared by 8 bases and J by 4 bases, with 8 bases of the junction left unmatched. Germline V gives CDR1 MNHEY, CDR2 SVGAGI. This CDR3 is CASLERGYADTQYF. CDR3 nucleotide sequence: TGTGCCAGCCTGGAGCGGGGGTACGCAGATACGCAGTATTTT.

The chain employs TRBV18 and TRBJ1-5; possible D gene TRBD1, 5 bases. This CDR3 contains 14 residues. Germline CDR1 reads KGHSH; CDR2 reads LQKENI. V lost 4 bases to trimming and J lost 6 bases, with 13 bases between them. CDR3 DNA: TGTGCCAGCTCACTCTCTCGGGGGGTTCAGCCCCAGCATTTT. As protein: CASSLSRGVQPQHF.

This chain uses TRBV30 with TRBJ2-5; 9 bases are shared with TRBD1. CDR1 GTSNPN and CDR2 SVGIG come from the germline V gene (reference sequence). The trim removed 3 bases at V and 5 bases at J, leaving 10 bases unmatched. The CDR3 has 15 residues. The CDR3, as DNA: TGTGCCTGGAGCGATGGGACAGGGAATGTCGAGACCCAGTACTTC. Translation: CAWSDGTGNVETQYF.

This clone was seen a single time. The chain carries TRBV6-5 and TRBJ1-6; D remains unclear. The CDR3 runs 15 residues. Between the trimmed V and J ends, which lost 0 bases and 5 bases, there was a span of 8 bases. The germline CDR1 and CDR2 sequences are MNHEY and SVGAGI. The CDR3 is CASSYSGLHNSPLHF. The CDR3 DNA is TGTGCCAGCAGTTACTCTGGACTCCATAATTCACCCCTCCACTTT.

This clone turned up a few times. This chain joins TRBV24-1 and TRBJ2-2; TRBD2 might be the D (6 bases). The germline V gene encodes CDR1 KGHDR and CDR2 SFDVKD. CDR3 length: 17 amino acids. Trimming removed 4 bases from V and 7 bases from J, with 21 bases in between. In DNA form, the CDR3 reads TGTGCCACCAGTGACACACGCGCTAGCGCTCTGGTCGGGGAGCTGTTTTTT. Its translation: CATSDTRASALVGELFF.

This chain uses TRBV30 with TRBJ2-7; 9 nucleotides match TRBD1. The length of the CDR3 is 13 residues. In germline, CDR1 is GTSNPN, CDR2 SVGIG (reference sequence). Germline trimming cut 2 bases from V and 6 bases from J; bases unmatched to any gene: 5. The CDR3: CAWSLGQGSEQYF. Here the CDR3 DNA reads TGTGCCTGGAGTCTCGGACAGGGGAGCGAGCAGTACTTC.

The chain couples TRBV19 to TRBJ1-1; unclear D gene. The germline CDR1 and CDR2 sequences are LNHDA and SQIVND (reference sequence). The CDR3 spans 14 residues. Trimming took off 3 bases at V and 2 bases at J, with 10 bases between the two ends. This CDR3 is CASSMQIPNTEAFF. DNA of the CDR3: TGTGCCAGTAGTATGCAGATTCCTAACACTGAAGCTTTCTTT.

This clone was seen more than once but under ten times. The J gene is TRBJ1-4, the V gene TRBV6-6; 8 bases are a match to TRBD1. The CDR3 has 14 residues. CDR1 and CDR2 from the germline V gene are MNHNY and SVGAGI (reference sequence). V lost 5 bases and J lost 8; bases outside the gene matches: 7. The CDR3: CASSLRGQGEKLFF. The CDR3, as DNA: TGTGCCAGCAGTCTCCGAGGACAGGGAGAAAAACTGTTTTTT.

This chain connects TRBV6-1 to TRBJ1-1; D perhaps matches TRBD1 (5 bases). The CDR3 is 13 residues long. V was cut by 3 bases and J by 10 bases, with 15 bases left in between. Per the germline V gene, CDR1 is MNHNS and CDR2 is SASEGT. The chain's CDR3 is CASSEFYLQGAFF. The CDR3 DNA sequence: TGTGCCAGCAGTGAGTTTTATCTCCAGGGAGCTTTCTTT.

The chain recombines TRBV6-6 with TRBJ2-6, with unresolved D. CDR1 is MNHNY, CDR2 SVGAGI, per germline (reference sequence). Trimming stripped 4 bases from V and 1 base from J, with 8 bases between. This CDR3 contains 15 residues. This CDR3 is CASSSTDSGANVLTF. DNA for the CDR3: TGTGCCAGCAGTTCAACAGATTCTGGGGCCAACGTCCTGACTTTC.

The V call is TRBV2, the J call TRBJ2-7; D remains unclear. This CDR3 contains 14 residues. Germline V lookup: CDR1 SNHLY, CDR2 FYNNEI. Trimming stripped 6 bases from V and 3 bases from J, with 15 bases between. The CDR3 region is CASRRDKISYEQYF. The CDR3 nucleotides read TGTGCCAGCAGACGAGACAAGATAAGCTACGAGCAGTACTTC.

This chain joins TRBV19 and TRBJ2-1, with D possibly being TRBD2 (5 bases). Trimming stripped 3 bases from V and 6 bases from J, with 15 bases between. The CDR3 is 15 amino acids. Germline V lookup: CDR1 LNHDA, CDR2 SQIVND (reference sequence). Here the CDR3 DNA reads TGTGCCAGTAGTATTGAGGGTGGGTGGGGCAATGAGCAGTTCTTC. Encoded protein: CASSIEGGWGNEQFF.

The chain is built from TRBV5-1 and TRBJ1-1; perhaps TRBD1 as D (6 bases). Per the germline V gene, CDR1 is SGHRS and CDR2 is YFSETQ. The CDR3 consists of 16 residues. V lost 2 bases to trimming and J lost 0 bases, with 14 bases between them. The CDR3 coding sequence is TGCGCCAGCAGCTTTGAACCACAGGGAGTGAACACTGAAGCTTTCTTT. Its translation: CASSFEPQGVNTEAFF.

The rearrangement links TRBV4-1 to TRBJ2-4; 9 bases are shared with TRBD2. Germline trimming cut 3 bases from V and 9 bases from J; bases unmatched to any gene: 15. Germline CDR1 is MGHRA and CDR2 is YSYEKL. The CDR3 sequence is 17 residues long. For the CDR3, the DNA is TGCGCCAGCAGCCACCTGGGGCGGGAGGGATTCTGGGGCATTCAGTACTTC. Protein product: CASSHLGREGFWGIQYF.

This clone was seen once. The chain employs TRBV6-5 and TRBJ1-6; D possibly corresponds to TRBD1 (6 bases). The CDR3 covers 15 residues. CDR1 and CDR2 from the germline V gene are MNHEY and SVGAGI. The V and J ends lost 9 bases and 7 bases respectively, with 19 bases between them. The CDR3 sequence is CASSPERGTNSPLHF. DNA of the CDR3: TGTGCCAGTTCCCCTGAAAGGGGGACCAATTCACCCCTCCACTTT.

This clone came up once. The rearrangement joins TRBV9 to TRBJ1-2; D uncertain. Trimming shortened V by 4 bases and J by 4 bases, and 8 bases separated the two germline ends. Per the germline V gene, CDR1 is SGDLS and CDR2 is YYNGEE. This CDR3 contains 12 residues. This CDR3 reads CASSPSGYGYTF. Here the CDR3 DNA reads TGTGCCAGCAGCCCCTCGGGCTATGGCTACACCTTC.